This T cell receptor beta chain was identified during a study of blood T cell repertoires in COVID-19 (dated by TCRdb to 2018 to 2021). A note on the overall study: Samples covering the acute and convalescent phases of COVID-19 were provided by collaborators in the United States, Italy and Spain. The material from the prospective study consisted of cDNA or gDNA derived from T cells, B-cell-depleted T cells, or PBMCs. The dataset comprised deeply sampled blood TCRbeta repertoires from subjects exposed to, actively infected with, or recovered from COVID-19. The repertoires were made available in a free public database intended to serve as a resource for research on the immune response to SARS-CoV-2. Samples were obtained from the ongoing ImmuneRACE study (first 160 participants) and from over 1,000 subjects provided by 6 global collaborators. Nearly every sample came with metadata listing a de-identified subject ID, COVID-19 status, age in years and sex. Where available, HLA class I and class II types were obtained from metadata supplied by the sample provider rather than from assay-based typing. Study-wide findings and limitations: Clinical and demographic metadata were provided uncurated, with the amount varying by source and participant.

The immunoSEQ Assay, a bias-controlled multiplex PCR, was used to amplify TCRbeta CDR3 regions from genomic DNA. In the paper's pipeline: Within the assay, amplification of reference gene primers was used to estimate how many nucleated cells each sample contained. Sequence reads were collapsed and filtered to measure the absolute abundance of every unique TCRbeta CDR3 rearrangement. For each sample, productive Simpson clonality was calculated by taking the square root of Simpson's diversity index across productive rearrangements. What TCRdb holds here is the immuneACCESS table cut down to in-frame rearrangements. Part of the clones is not present; checked against another copy, under half of the missing clones reflect an unresolved V gene, and the others are unexplained. D and trimming were read from the DNA, whereas the V and J calls and clone size are those reported in that table. This sample comprises roughly 300,000 clones, approximately 85% of them detected only once. The top ten hold more than 6% of the sample.

For CDR1 and CDR2, the germline V gene lists SGHDT and YYEEEE. The CDR3 runs 12 residues from the cysteine to the phenylalanine. The sequence is cut down to CDR3 DNA, 36 bases in frame from base 1. The V and J ends are trimmed by 0 bases and 4 bases, leaving 5 bases between them. Whole blood was collected in K2EDTA tubes by collaborating institutions according to the institutions' own protocols. Collaborator samples were shipped for TCRbeta analysis as frozen whole blood, isolated PBMCs, or DNA extracted from either sample type. Notes on this clone: This receptor's antigen is unknown. No base qualities exist here, and no much larger clone lies one base off it.

This chain joins TRBV5-6 to TRBJ2-7, with no confident D gene call. The sequenced material came from peripheral blood. The source of this sequence is a human donor in a cohort sampled during active COVID-19. The CDR3 corresponds to CASSLGRYEQYF. Read as DNA, the sequence is TGTGCCAGCAGCTTGGGGCGGTACGAGCAGTACTTC. With all but the CDR3 taken from the reference TRBV5-6 and TRBJ2-7 genes, the full variable domain is: DAGVTQSPTHLIKTRGQQVTLRCSPKSGHDTVSWYQQALGQGPQFIFQYYEEEERQRGNFPDRFSGHQFPNYSSELNVNALLLGDSALYLCASSLGRYEQYFGPGTRLTVT.